This TCR beta chain was documented in a study of T cells in Graves' hyperthyroidism and ophthalmopathy. Calling Graves' hyperthyroidism stable meant ophthalmopathy did not progress within 18 months. RNA transcripts provided the source from which TCR beta CDR3 regions were amplified. The TCR CDR3 first-round RT-PCR relied on the HTBI primer set. TCRdb re-called the multiplex PCR reads with MiXCR, one entry per CDR3 protein. The sample has fewer than 200,000 distinct CDR3 sequences; around 15% are singletons. CDR1 and CDR2 (germline): LNHDA, SQIVND (reference sequence). The CDR3 runs 15 residues. The V gene end was trimmed by 3 bases and the J gene end by 7 bases; junction bases not matched to a gene: 6.

This receptor was identified in a woman between 45 and 60 years old with Graves' hyperthyroidism. Sample: blood. The genes are TRBV19 and TRBJ1-2; 12 bases fit TRBD1. The CDR3 nucleotides are TGTGCCAGTAGTATCGGGACAGGGGGCGCCGGTGGCTACACCTTC. Protein: CASSIGTGGAGGYTF. Combining the CDR3 with reference TRBV19 and TRBJ1-2 gives the whole variable domain DGGITQSPKYLFRKEGQNVTLSCEQNLNHDAMYWYRQDPGQGLRLIYYSQIVNDFQKGDIAEGYSVSREKKESFPLTVTSAQKNPTAFYLCASSIGTGGAGGYTFGSGTRLTVV.